One sample yielded the 8 T cell receptor beta chains listed below, sequenced in a study. TCRdb re-analysed the RT-PCR reads in MiXCR, keeping a single row per CDR3 protein. Of fewer than 800,000 distinct CDR3 sequences in the sample, 14% were seen once. Specimen: memory CD4+ T cells from blood. These receptors all come from a female donor in good health, serving as a healthy control.

This chain links TRBV27 with TRBJ1-5, with D perhaps TRBD1 (5 bases). CDR1 is MNHEY and CDR2 is SMNVEV in the germline V gene (reference sequence). V was clipped by 6 bases and J by 6 bases, with 12 bases between them. CDR3 size: 13 residues. The DNA for the CDR3 is TGTGCCAGCAGCACAGGAGGGCCTCAGCCCCAGCATTTT. It codes for CASSTGGPQPQHF.

In its sample, this clonotype was seen many times. The V gene is TRBV20-1, the J gene TRBJ2-3; D might be TRBD1 (5 bases). Germline CDR1 is DFQATT and CDR2 is SNEGSKA (reference sequence). The CDR3 is 13 residues long. Trimming stripped 5 bases from V and 6 bases from J, with 15 bases between. CDR3 loop: CSAPEPWGDTQYF. CDR3 in DNA: TGCAGTGCTCCGGAGCCCTGGGGCGATACGCAGTATTTT.

The sample holds many counts of this clonotype. J is TRBJ1-1 and V is TRBV29-1, with no clear D. V lost 1 base and J lost 1, with 4 bases in between. The V gene's germline CDR1 is SQVTM and CDR2 ANQGSEA. The length of the CDR3 is 12 residues. The CDR3 nucleotides read TGCAGCGTTGAAGTGCAGAACACTGAAGCTTTCTTT. Translation: CSVEVQNTEAFF.

Turning to this clonotype: Without the conserved terminal phenylalanine or tryptophan, this CDR3 likely stems from a read error. Because the CDR3's place on the DNA is in doubt, the DNA is left out and the CDR3 is given as listed by TCRdb. V and J are TRBV27 and TRBJ2-5. From germline, CDR1 is MNHEY and CDR2 SMNVEV (reference sequence). The CDR3 has 9 residues if both end residues are counted. CDR3: CASSLSNRP.

This clonotype has only a few counts. The CDR3 sequence: CASSPTPHRANVLTF. The CDR3 bases are TGTGCCAGCAGCCCCACCCCGCATAGAGCGAACGTCCTGACTTTC. This rearrangement joins TRBV7-2 to TRBJ2-6; D not resolved. V lost 5 bases and J 10 bases, leaving 18 bases between the germline ends. In germline, CDR1 is SGHTA, CDR2 FQGNSA. The CDR3 sequence is 15 residues long.

The CDR3 sequence: CAIQSRGYTQYF. CDR3 nucleotide sequence: TGTGCCATACAAAGTAGGGGGTATACGCAGTATTTT. The chain combines TRBV28 with TRBJ2-3; D might be TRBD1 (6 bases). Per germline, CDR1 MDHEN and CDR2 SYDVKM. V lost 10 bases and J lost 7, with 15 bases in between. The CDR3 covers 12 residues. Filled out from reference TRBV28 and TRBJ2-3, the complete variable domain reads DVKVTQSSRYLVKRTGEKVFLECVQDMDHENMFWYRQDPGLGLRLIYFSYDVKMKEKGDIPEGYSVSREKKERFSLILESASTNQTSMYLCAIQSRGYTQYFGPGTRLTVL.

This chain joins TRBV9 and TRBJ2-3; D may be TRBD2 (6 bases). The V and J ends lost 3 bases and 0 bases respectively, with 11 bases between them. The V gene's germline CDR1 is SGDLS and CDR2 YYNGEE. This CDR3 has 15 amino acids. This chain's CDR3 is CASSAFSGSTDTQYF. Here the CDR3 DNA reads TGTGCCAGCAGCGCCTTTAGCGGTAGCACAGATACGCAGTATTTT.

The sample holds many counts of this clonotype. This sequence joins TRBV15 and TRBJ2-1; tentative D call: TRBD2 (6 bases). V lost 5 bases, J lost 0 bases, and 14 bases lay in between. This CDR3 has 16 amino acids. Germline V gene sequence: CDR1 LNHNV, CDR2 YYDKDF (reference sequence). The CDR3 DNA follows: TGTGCCACCAGCGGACTTGGGGGGAGCTCCTACAATGAGCAGTTCTTC. Translated, it gives CATSGLGGSSYNEQFF.